This passage covers 7 T cell receptor beta chains from one sample sequenced in a study of T-cell reconstitution after alpha-beta-depleted transplantation in children. The library targeted TCRbeta and was prepared with unique molecular identifiers. TCRdb fed the PCR reads into MiXCR, producing one record per CDR3 protein. The sample lists around 600,000 distinct CDR3 sequences; under 30% were seen once. Sequencing was performed on PBMCs, mostly from graft donor cells, taken 360 days after TCRalphabeta/CD19-depleted stem cell transplant. The receptors were gathered from a boy younger than two who had a stem cell transplant for acute myeloid leukemia, so the T cells may come from the graft donor.

In its sample, this clonotype was seen many times. The chain links TRBV13 to TRBJ2-1; a weak D match, TRBD2 (5 bases). Germline CDR1 PRHDT, CDR2 FYEKMQ (reference sequence). The CDR3 contains 13 residues. V gave up 8 bases and J gave up 5 bases, with 13 bases separating them. This CDR3 is CASGPGSNNEQFF. CDR3 nucleotides: TGTGCCAGCGGTCCGGGGTCTAACAATGAGCAGTTCTTC.

This chain joins TRBV5-8 and TRBJ1-6, with D uncertain. This CDR3 comprises 13 residues. The germline V and J ends were trimmed by 8 bases and 8 bases, with 14 bases remaining between them. Germline values: CDR1 SGHTS, CDR2 YDEGEE. CDR3 coding DNA: TGTGCCAGTCGCACCCTTAGGGATTCACCCCTCCACTTT. This translates into CASRTLRDSPLHF.

The rearrangement links TRBV24-1 to TRBJ2-5; 9 positions agree with TRBD2. V shed 7 bases and J 1 base; nucleotides not matched to a gene: 3. Germline CDR1 and CDR2: KGHDR and SFDVKD. This CDR3 region has 14 residues. The CDR3 is CATRASGAQETQYF. Written as DNA, the CDR3 is TGTGCCACCAGGGCTAGCGGGGCCCAAGAGACCCAGTACTTC.

The chain uses TRBV5-1 and TRBJ2-2, with TRBD2 matching over 7 bases. Germline loops: CDR1 SGHRS, CDR2 YFSETQ. The V gene end was trimmed by 4 bases and the J gene end by 3 bases; junction bases not matched to a gene: 6. The CDR3 extends over 15 amino acids. The CDR3 region has the DNA TGCGCCAGCAGCCCGACTAGCATCGACACCGGGGAGCTGTTTTTT. Its translation is CASSPTSIDTGELFF.

The sample holds a few counts of this clonotype. The genes are TRBV7-6 and TRBJ2-1; D gene uncertain. The CDR3 length is 12 residues. Germline lookup yields CDR1 SGHVS and CDR2 FNYEAQ. The V end was cut by 5 bases, the J end by 5 bases, with 7 bases between. CDR3 nucleotides: TGTGCCAGCAGCCTAAACGACAATGAGCAGTTCTTC. Protein product: CASSLNDNEQFF.

At least ten counts were recorded for this clonotype. The chain employs TRBV28 and TRBJ1-5; unclear D gene. CDR1 and CDR2 from the germline V gene are MDHEN and SYDVKM. Trimming removed 2 bases at V and 4 bases at J, with 15 bases between. This CDR3 comprises 16 residues. CDR3 nucleotide sequence: TGTGCCAGCAGTTTAAGGTTGCCCAGAATTAATCAGCCCCAGCATTTT. This encodes CASSLRLPRINQPQHF.

This clonotype occurred many times. The V and J genes are TRBV15 and TRBJ2-1; TRBD2 might be the D (7 bases). V shed 7 bases and J shed 5 bases, with 12 bases lying between them. The CDR3 extends over 13 amino acids. Germline CDR1 reads LNHNV; CDR2 reads YYDKDF (reference sequence). The CDR3 DNA follows: TGTGCCACCACGAGCGGGGACAACAATGAGCAGTTCTTC. Protein product: CATTSGDNNEQFF.